Following are 23 T cell receptor beta chains from one sample sequenced in a study of blood T cell repertoires in COVID-19. Method: immunoSEQ multiplex PCR; TCRdb's copy keeps in-frame clones and lacks some. Of some 170,000 clones listed, approximately 87% are singletons. The sequenced material came from peripheral blood. These receptors originate from a woman aged 70 to 79 with COVID-19, enrolled during active disease.

V usage is TRBV7-2 and J usage is TRBJ2-7, with 7 bases identical to TRBD1. The V and J ends lost 2 bases and 3 bases, in that order; junction bases with no gene match: 7. Germline V gene sequence: CDR1 SGHTA, CDR2 FQGNSA. This CDR3 contains 15 residues. This chain's CDR3 is CASSLYGQAIYEQYF. CDR3 sequence (DNA): TGTGCCAGCAGCTTATATGGACAGGCAATCTACGAGCAGTACTTC.

The gene calls are TRBV3-1 (or the pseudogene TRBV3-2) and TRBJ2-1, with D tentatively TRBD1 (5 bases). The CDR3 has 14 residues. CDR1 and CDR2 from the germline V gene are LGHDT and YNNKEL (reference sequence). Deletions cut 8 bases from V and 6 bases from J, with 17 bases between. The chain's CDR3 is CASPNRGILNEQFF. For the CDR3, the DNA is TGTGCCAGCCCGAATAGGGGAATTCTCAATGAGCAGTTCTTC.

The genes are TRBV11-3 and TRBJ1-2; unclear D gene. This CDR3 has 12 residues. V lost 1 base, J lost 4 bases, and 4 bases lay in between. CDR1 SGHNT and CDR2 YENEEA come from the germline V gene. DNA for the CDR3: TGTGCCAGCAGCTTAGCCAGCTATGGCTACACCTTC. Translation: CASSLASYGYTF.

The gene calls are TRBV11-1 and TRBJ2-1, with TRBD2 matching over 8 bases. CDR3 size: 14 residues. V shed 2 bases, J shed 15 bases, and the junction held 12 bases outside the gene matches. Germline CDR1 reads SGHAT; CDR2 reads FQDESV (reference sequence). The CDR3 DNA follows: TGTGCCAGCAGCTTATTAGCGGGACCCCCCCGCCGGTTCTTC. As protein: CASSLLAGPPRRFF. The variable domain in full, with the rest retrieved from reference TRBV11-1 and TRBJ2-1, is EAEVAQSPRYKITEKSQAVAFWCDPISGHATLYWYRQILGQGPELLVQFQDESVVDDSQLPKDRFSAERLKGVDSTLKIQPAELGDSAMYLCASSLLAGPPRRFFGPGTRLTVL.

The V call is TRBV27, the J call TRBJ2-3; TRBD2 matches 9 bases. The CDR3 length is 16 residues. V dropped 6 bases and J dropped 0; count of bases not matched to a gene: 7. Germline V gene lookup returns CDR1 MNHEY and CDR2 SMNVEV (reference sequence). In DNA, the CDR3 is TGTGCCAGCAGCTCCGATAGCGGGAGTAGCACAGATACGCAGTATTTT. Its protein is CASSSDSGSSTDTQYF.

J is TRBJ1-3 and V is TRBV19; D is ambiguous. Germline V gene sequence: CDR1 LNHDA, CDR2 SQIVND (reference sequence). V was cut by 3 bases and J by 0 bases, with 9 bases left in between. CDR3 length equals 15 residues. The CDR3 region has the DNA TGTGCCAGTAGTATCCTCGCTAGCTCTGGAAACACCATATATTTT. Its protein product is CASSILASSGNTIYF.

This chain links TRBV5-1 with TRBJ2-7; tentatively, D is TRBD1 (6 bases). This CDR3 is built from 15 residues. The V end lost 4 bases, the J end lost 3 bases, and 17 bases lay between the germline ends. Germline values: CDR1 SGHRS, CDR2 YFSETQ. CDR3: CASSDLSQGDYEQYF. CDR3 nucleotide sequence: TGCGCCAGCAGCGATCTTTCACAGGGAGACTACGAGCAGTACTTC. Supplemented by reference TRBV5-1 and TRBJ2-7, the full variable domain reads KAGVTQTPRYLIKTRGQQVTLSCSPISGHRSVSWYQQTPGQGLQFLFEYFSETQRNKGNFPGRFSGRQFSNSRSEMNVSTLELGDSALYLCASSDLSQGDYEQYFGPGTRLTVT.

The V call is TRBV7-9, the J call TRBJ2-7, with 10 bases matching TRBD1. The CDR3 covers 16 residues. J was trimmed by 5 bases and V by 6 bases; bases with no gene match: 13. The germline gives CDR1 SEHNR, CDR2 FQNEAQ (reference sequence). The CDR3: CASRTNRDRGPNEQYF. The CDR3 DNA is TGTGCCAGCAGGACTAATAGGGACAGGGGTCCCAACGAGCAGTACTTC.

The chain is built from TRBV19 and TRBJ2-3, with 10 bases matching TRBD1. Germline values: CDR1 LNHDA, CDR2 SQIVND (reference sequence). V lost 6 bases, J lost 5 bases, and 11 bases stayed unmatched. The CDR3 spans 16 residues. CDR3 sequence reads: CASSLRGQGVIDTQYF. The CDR3, as DNA: TGTGCCAGTAGCCTCCGAGGACAGGGGGTCATAGATACGCAGTATTTT.

The V gene is TRBV4-1, the J gene TRBJ2-6; 7 bases line up with TRBD1. With 4 bases clipped from V and 3 bases from J, the junction kept 3 bases outside the gene matches. Germline CDR1 is MGHRA and CDR2 is YSYEKL. This CDR3 has 15 residues. The CDR3 spells CASSPGGIGANVLTF. As DNA, the CDR3 is TGCGCCAGCAGCCCAGGGGGTATTGGGGCCAACGTCCTGACTTTC.

The rearrangement uses TRBV5-1 and TRBJ2-3; 8 bases fit TRBD2. Per germline, CDR1 SGHRS and CDR2 YFSETQ. The CDR3 runs 14 residues. The trim removed 6 bases at V and 6 bases at J, leaving 9 bases unmatched. The CDR3 DNA reads TGCGCCAGCACGCTAGCGGGTACCTCGGATACGCAGTATTTT. Residues: CASTLAGTSDTQYF.

This chain connects TRBV28 to TRBJ1-2, with 9 bases matching TRBD1. V shed 8 bases and J 8 bases; nucleotides not matched to a gene: 6. Looked up from germline, CDR1 is MDHEN and CDR2 is SYDVKM. The CDR3 sequence is 12 residues long. The CDR3, as DNA: TGTGCCAGCTGGGAGACAGGGGGGGGCTACACCTTC. Residues: CASWETGGGYTF.

CDR3 sequence (DNA): TGTGCCAGCAGCTTAGAGCGGGAGGGTCCCAATGAGCAGTTCTTC. Translation: CASSLEREGPNEQFF. The chain is built from TRBV13 and TRBJ2-1, with 10 bases lining up with TRBD2. Losses at the gene ends were 1 base for V and 6 bases for J; bases not matched to a gene: 3. The CDR3 covers 15 residues. Germline CDR1 PRHDT, CDR2 FYEKMQ (reference sequence).

The V and J genes are TRBV6-4 and TRBJ1-1; D possibly corresponds to TRBD1 (6 bases). V gave up 6 bases and J gave up 0 bases, with 8 bases separating them. The CDR3 length is 13 residues. Germline CDR1 reads MRHNA; CDR2 reads SNTAGT. The CDR3 here is CASRRTVNTEAFF. DNA of the CDR3: TGTGCCAGCAGAAGGACAGTGAACACTGAAGCTTTCTTT.

The chain couples TRBV6-5 to TRBJ1-3; 7 bases agree with TRBD1. Germline CDR1 and CDR2: MNHEY and SVGAGI. The CDR3 length is 15 residues. V lost 6 bases and J lost 3; bases outside the gene matches: 8. DNA for the CDR3: TGTGCCAGCAGATCGGACAGGTCTGATGGAAACACCATATATTTT. It codes for CASRSDRSDGNTIYF.

The chain uses TRBV4-1 and TRBJ2-1; TRBD2 aligns across 16 bases. This CDR3 contains 19 residues. The J segment lost 1 base and the V segment lost 4 bases, leaving 7 bases of the junction unmatched. The germline CDR1 and CDR2 sequences are MGHRA and YSYEKL. CDR3: CASSLGLAGGPRSYNEQFF. The CDR3 DNA follows: TGCGCCAGCAGCCTGGGACTAGCGGGAGGGCCTAGGTCCTACAATGAGCAGTTCTTC.

This chain uses TRBV4-2 with TRBJ1-5; D is unresolved. The CDR3 has 16 residues. The ends were cut back, 3 bases at V and 4 bases at J, with 16 bases in the middle. Germline V lookup: CDR1 LGHNA, CDR2 YNFKEQ. The CDR3 nucleotides read TGTGCCAGCAGCCACGCCGCTAGCGCGGGTAATCAGCCCCAGCATTTT. Translation gives CASSHAASAGNQPQHF.

The J gene is TRBJ2-3, the V gene TRBV4-3; TRBD2 matches at 8 bases. Germline loops: CDR1 LGHNA, CDR2 YSLEER. With V trimmed by 1 base and J by 8 bases, 8 bases remained unmatched. The CDR3 sequence is 15 residues long. The CDR3 sequence: CASSQGGTSRATQYF. The CDR3 bases are TGCGCCAGCAGCCAAGGCGGGACTAGTAGAGCTACGCAGTATTTT.

V gene TRBV7-8 combines with J gene TRBJ1-1; 9 bases align to TRBD1. Germline lookup yields CDR1 SGHVS and CDR2 FQNEAQ. The V and J ends lost 1 base and 6 bases, in that order; junction bases with no gene match: 3. The CDR3 contains 14 residues. The DNA of the CDR3 is TGTGCCAGCAGCTTAGGACAGGGGGACTCTGAAGCTTTCTTT. Translation: CASSLGQGDSEAFF.

J is TRBJ2-3 and V is TRBV2, with 10 bases matching TRBD2. With V trimmed by 3 bases and J by 11 bases, 5 bases remained unmatched. The CDR3 totals 13 residues. Per germline, CDR1 SNHLY and CDR2 FYNNEI. The CDR3 DNA sequence: TGTGCCAGCAGTGATACTAGCGGGATGAGGCAGTATTTT. This gives the protein CASSDTSGMRQYF.

The V call is TRBV4-1, the J call TRBJ1-1; D is ambiguous. V dropped 0 bases and J dropped 2 bases, with 4 bases sitting between them. Germline CDR1 reads MGHRA; CDR2 reads YSYEKL. CDR3 length equals 13 residues. As DNA, the CDR3 is TGCGCCAGCAGCCAAGACAGAAACACTGAAGCTTTCTTT. Amino acids: CASSQDRNTEAFF.

The gene calls are TRBV19 and TRBJ2-2; D might be TRBD2 (6 bases). V dropped 8 bases and J dropped 6 bases, with 13 bases sitting between them. Per germline, CDR1 LNHDA and CDR2 SQIVND (reference sequence). This CDR3 is 13 amino acids long. The CDR3 sequence is CASQADYAGELFF. CDR3 DNA sequence: TGTGCCAGTCAGGCGGACTATGCCGGGGAGCTGTTTTTT.

CDR3 region: CASSDSLAGYEQYF. The CDR3 bases are TGTGCCAGCAGTGATAGCTTAGCGGGATACGAGCAGTACTTC. This rearrangement joins TRBV2 to TRBJ2-7; 8 bases map to TRBD2. The CDR3 length is 14 residues. Germline assignment: CDR1 SNHLY and CDR2 FYNNEI. The V segment lost 3 bases and the J segment 4 bases; nucleotides outside the gene matches: 5. Using reference TRBV2 and TRBJ2-7 for the parts outside the CDR3, the full variable domain is EPEVTQTPSHQVTQMGQEVILRCVPISNHLYFYWYRQILGQKVEFLVSFYNNEISEKSEIFDDQFSVERPDGSNFTLKIRSTKLEDSAMYFCASSDSLAGYEQYFGPGTRLTVT.